The 14 T cell receptor beta chains below were found in one sample sequenced in a study of identical twins (dated by TCRdb to the mid-2010s). Library prep was done by 5' RACE. The sequencer was an Illumina HiSeq 2000. TCRdb reprocessing: public reads trimmed at Q25 with fastp, clones called with MiXCR, in-frame beta chains kept. Each entry merges the rows of one CDR3 protein and shows their most common DNA and genes. The sample profile shows some 690,000 distinct CDR3 sequences; 21% of them were found once. More than 4% of the sample rests with the top ten. A further study also used this sample, focusing on T cells expressing NK-cell markers.

Sequencing was performed on PBMCs. These receptors were taken from a woman between 18 and 30 years old in good health.

The chain is built from TRBV4-3 and TRBJ2-7; 10 nucleotides line up with TRBD2. Trimming at V came to 2 bases and at J to 5 bases, leaving 9 bases not matched to a gene. The CDR3 runs to 16 residues. CDR1 and CDR2 from the germline V gene are LGHNA and YSLEER. In DNA, the CDR3 is TGCGCCAGCAGCCAAATGGTAGCGGGAGGTAGTGACGAGCAGTACTTC. This gives the protein CASSQMVAGGSDEQYF.

This sequence joins TRBV7-9 and TRBJ2-1; D call uncertain. The V and J ends lost 7 bases and 8 bases respectively, with 18 bases between them. This CDR3 contains 14 residues. CDR1 SEHNR and CDR2 FQNEAQ come from the germline V gene (reference sequence). CDR3 sequence reads: CASTSTRGVHEQFF. CDR3 nucleotides: TGTGCCAGCACCTCAACCCGTGGGGTCCATGAGCAGTTCTTC.

This clonotype was counted a few times. The chain combines TRBV27 with TRBJ1-2; D is perhaps TRBD1 (5 bases). The germline V and J ends were trimmed by 5 bases and 7 bases, with 20 bases remaining between them. The germline V gene has CDR1 MNHEY and CDR2 SMNVEV (reference sequence). The CDR3 is made up of 15 amino acids. The CDR3 sequence is CASSPRWGGGGGYTF. The CDR3 DNA follows: TGTGCCAGCAGTCCCCGGTGGGGGGGTGGAGGTGGCTACACCTTC.

The V and J genes are TRBV12-3 or TRBV12-4 and TRBJ2-3; D possibly corresponds to TRBD2 (5 bases). The CDR3 length is 15 residues. V lost 6 bases to trimming and J lost 3 bases, with 16 bases between them. The CDR3 reads CASSTGKMETDTQYF. The CDR3 DNA reads as TGTGCCAGCAGCACCGGGAAAATGGAAACAGATACGCAGTATTTT.

This clonotype occurred a few times. The V call is TRBV12-3 or TRBV12-4, the J call TRBJ2-1; D is undetermined. The ends were cut back, 3 bases at V and 6 bases at J, with 12 bases in the middle. The CDR3 consists of 14 residues. DNA of the CDR3: TGTGCCAGCAGTTTGAGAAGATGGGGCAATGAGCAGTTCTTC. Translation gives CASSLRRWGNEQFF.

The chain recombines TRBV20-1 with TRBJ2-7; D not certain. Per germline, CDR1 DFQATT and CDR2 SNEGSKA (reference sequence). The CDR3 sequence is 13 residues long. The V end was cut by 6 bases, the J end by 6 bases, with 18 bases between. CDR3 sequence reads: CSATLGWRREQYF. The CDR3 nucleotides are TGCAGTGCGACTTTGGGCTGGCGGCGCGAGCAGTACTTC.

This clonotype appeared a single time. This rearrangement joins TRBV15 to TRBJ2-7; the D call may be TRBD1 or TRBD2 (5 bases each). The CDR3 length is 18 residues. Trimming cost V 1 base and J 2 bases, with 21 bases left between them. In germline, CDR1 is LNHNV, CDR2 YYDKDF (reference sequence). The CDR3 region is CATSRGTGTASPPYEQYF. DNA of the CDR3: TGTGCCACCAGCAGAGGCACCGGGACGGCGTCTCCCCCCTACGAGCAGTACTTC.

This clonotype appeared a few times. V and J are TRBV3-1 and TRBJ2-5, with 7 bases aligning to TRBD1. This CDR3 spans 16 amino acids. Germline V gene data show CDR1 as LGHDT and CDR2 as YNNKEL (reference sequence). V was pared by 0 bases and J by 0 bases, with 4 bases of the junction left unmatched. The CDR3 coding sequence is TGTGCCAGCAGCCAAGATCGGGACAGAGACCAAGAGACCCAGTACTTC. It specifies CASSQDRDRDQETQYF.

The V call is TRBV7-9, the J call TRBJ2-5; no clear D gene. CDR3 length: 12 amino acids. The V gene's germline CDR1 is SEHNR and CDR2 FQNEAQ (reference sequence). The V end lost 7 bases, the J end lost 7 bases, and 13 bases lay between the germline ends. DNA of the CDR3: TGTGCCAGCACCACTCGTTTCCCGACCCAGTACTTC. It encodes CASTTRFPTQYF. Drawing the rest from reference TRBV7-9 and TRBJ2-5, the complete variable domain is DTGVSQNPRHKITKRGQNVTFRCDPISEHNRLYWYRQTLGQGPEFLTYFQNEAQLEKSRLLSDRFSAERPKGSFSTLEIQRTEQGDSAMYLCASTTRFPTQYFGPGTRLLVL.

V is TRBV11-2 and J is TRBJ2-1; the D gene is possibly TRBD2 (6 bases). The CDR3 extends over 17 amino acids. V lost 5 bases and J lost 0, with 17 bases in between. CDR1 is SGHAT, CDR2 FQNNGV, per germline. In DNA, the CDR3 is TGTGCCAGCAGCCGGGACTTATCCCTTAGCTCCTACAATGAGCAGTTCTTC. This codes for CASSRDLSLSSYNEQFF.

This clonotype was detected only a few times. The V gene is TRBV7-9, the J gene TRBJ2-7, with 8 nucleotides matching TRBD1. The CDR3 runs 13 residues. Germline V gene lookup returns CDR1 SEHNR and CDR2 FQNEAQ (reference sequence). V trimming: 1 base; J trimming: 7 bases; junction bases outside the gene matches: 3. This CDR3 is CASSLGTGMEQYF. The CDR3 nucleotides read TGTGCCAGCAGCTTAGGGACAGGGATGGAGCAGTACTTC.

This chain uses TRBV5-4 with TRBJ1-2, with TRBD1 matching 8 bases. Germline values: CDR1 SGHNT, CDR2 YYREEE (reference sequence). The CDR3 has 14 amino acids. V was pared by 0 bases and J by 7 bases, with 5 bases of the junction left unmatched. Here the CDR3 reads CASSLARGPAGYTF. The DNA for the CDR3 is TGTGCCAGCAGCTTGGCCAGGGGGCCGGCTGGCTACACCTTC.

The rearrangement uses TRBV11-2 and TRBJ2-3; D tentatively fits TRBD1 or TRBD2 (5 bases each). From germline, CDR1 is SGHAT and CDR2 FQNNGV. Deletions cut 1 base from V and 6 bases from J, with 5 bases between. CDR3 size: 12 residues. In nucleotides, the CDR3 is TGTGCCAGCAGCTTAGGGGACGATACGCAGTATTTT. It yields the protein CASSLGDDTQYF.

In its sample, this clonotype was seen a few times. The chain recombines TRBV7-9 with TRBJ2-7, with 8 positions matching TRBD2. There are 17 residues in the CDR3. V lost 4 bases, J lost 4 bases, and 15 bases stayed unmatched. Germline CDR1 is SEHNR and CDR2 is FQNEAQ (reference sequence). CDR3 amino acids: CASSSTPGLGGDYEQYF. In DNA form, the CDR3 reads TGTGCCAGCAGCTCTACCCCGGGACTAGGTGGGGATTACGAGCAGTACTTC.